This TCR beta chain was obtained from a study of Graves' ophthalmopathy and Graves' hyperthyroidism. Investigators amplified TCR beta CDR3 regions from RNA transcripts. First-round RT-PCR used HTBI primers; second-round multiplex PCR followed. Each CDR3 protein gets one entry after TCRdb re-called the multiplex PCR reads with MiXCR. The sample yields hundreds of thousands of distinct CDR3 sequences, roughly 20% seen once. The CDR3 contains 15 residues. Germline V lookup: CDR1 SGHTA, CDR2 FQGNSA. The trim removed 2 bases at V and 6 bases at J, leaving 5 bases unmatched. Other autoimmune diseases, uncontrolled infections, pregnancy or lactation led to the exclusion of patients.

The material sequenced was peripheral blood. This clonotype originated in a woman between 18 and 30 years old with stable Graves' hyperthyroidism. Some clones in this sample may be carry-over from other donors' samples. The chain links TRBV7-2 to TRBJ2-2; 8 nucleotides line up with TRBD2. DNA of the CDR3: TGTGCCAGCAGCTTATCCACTAGCGGTGCCGGGGAGCTGTTTTTT. This gives the protein CASSLSTSGAGELFF.